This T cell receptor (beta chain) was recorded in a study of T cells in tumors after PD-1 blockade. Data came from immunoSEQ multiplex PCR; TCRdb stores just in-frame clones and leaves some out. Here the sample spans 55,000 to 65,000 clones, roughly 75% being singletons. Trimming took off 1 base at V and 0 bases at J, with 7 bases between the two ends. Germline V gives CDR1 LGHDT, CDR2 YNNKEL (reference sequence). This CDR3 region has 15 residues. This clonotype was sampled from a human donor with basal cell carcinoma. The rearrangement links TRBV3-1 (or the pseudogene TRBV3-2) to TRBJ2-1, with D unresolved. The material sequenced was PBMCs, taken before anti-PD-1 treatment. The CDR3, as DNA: TGTGCCAGCAGCCAAGGGGCAGACTCCTACAATGAGCAGTTCTTC. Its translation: CASSQGADSYNEQFF.